This T cell receptor (beta chain) was identified in a study of OX40 agonist ivuxolimab in advanced cancers. Study-level findings and limits: Expanded peripheral T-cell antigen specificity went undetermined.

Notes on this clone: Antigen specificity is unknown.

The CDR3 contains 16 residues. Germline V lookup: CDR1 MGHRA, CDR2 YSYEKL. Blood draws occurred at baseline, cycle 4 day 1, and cycle 7 day 1. Sequenced by immunoSEQ multiplex PCR; TCRdb stores in-frame clones only, minus some. Of 39,000 or so clones in the sample, about 86% were seen once. The source was CD4+ or CD8+ T cells sorted from blood, collected in a trial of the OX40 agonist ivuxolimab. This TCR was sampled from an adult with an advanced solid tumor such as melanoma, head and neck, liver or kidney cancer. The rearrangement links TRBV4-1 to TRBJ2-5, with D possibly TRBD1 on 6 matching bases. The J call may be wrong; the DNA end is better matched by TRBJ2-7. The CDR3 here is CASSPLSGAFSYEQYF. CDR3 nucleotide sequence: TGCGCCAGCAGCCCCTTGTCAGGGGCCTTCTCCTACGAGCAGTACTTC.